Listed below are T cell receptor beta chains from one sample, sequenced in a study of cytomegalovirus exposure and HLA in healthy donors. The method was immunoSEQ multiplex PCR; TCRdb's version includes in-frame clones alone and lacks a portion of them. The table records about 76,000 clones, 65% to 85% of them present only once. Material: PBMCs. The origin of the receptors is a man in his sixties in good health and CMV-seropositive. Both conserved end residues are part of each CDR3.

v_call	j_call	cdr3_length	cdr3_aa
TRBV11-2	TRBJ2-7	12	CASSQTGYEQYF
TRBV2	TRBJ2-4	15	CASSEPGQGETRQYF
TRBV7-3	TRBJ2-1	16	CASSPSGTSGSGEQFF
TRBV19	TRBJ2-4	13	CASKGAGIYIQYF
TRBV19	TRBJ1-5	16	CASSIVWTGKRQPQHF
TRBV23-1	TRBJ1-2	18	CASKRVGTEFEANYGYTF
TRBV6-5	TRBJ1-1	15	CASSYRPGANTEAFF
TRBV27	TRBJ2-1	16	CASSLLAGGHYYEQFF
TRBV9	TRBJ2-3	17	CASSHQTGGAGADTQYF
TRBV28	TRBJ2-3	14	CASISGASTDTQYF
TRBV28	TRBJ1-1	14	CASIAQGAVTEAFF
TRBV5-1	TRBJ2-3	17	CASSLGRGLIHTDTQYF
TRBV10-3	TRBJ1-2	18	CAISSLSLGQGMQYGYTF
TRBV7-9	TRBJ2-7	12	CSSSLVSYEQYF
TRBV10-2	TRBJ1-3	15	CASSDGYTSGNTIYF
TRBV7-2	TRBJ1-2	12	CASSYGARGYTF
TRBV2	TRBJ1-2	12	CASSDRGLGYTF
TRBV29-1	TRBJ2-7	11	CSVIQGNEQYF
TRBV2	TRBJ2-1	14	CASSRALQGGEQFF
TRBV7-2	TRBJ2-2	14	CASSLSGNTGELLF
TRBV7-3	TRBJ2-3	19	CASSLISGAGTRVTDTQYF
TRBV12-2	TRBJ2-7	19	CASRLVGVGDRGSPSEQYF
TRBV19	TRBJ1-5	16	CASSRSGTGGNQPQHF
TRBV18	TRBJ1-1	12	CASSPLQSGAFF
TRBV10-1	TRBJ2-1	20	CASSDRSRTSGGAGYNEQFF
TRBV5-1	TRBJ2-7	17	CASSFEYQRGYSYEQYF
TRBV4-1	TRBJ1-5	14	CASSQGGSNQPQHF
TRBV2	TRBJ2-6	17	CATAWGHPSSGANVLTF
TRBV5-1	TRBJ2-7	15	CASSLTSGGGYEQYF
TRBV7-8	TRBJ2-7	13	CASREGGDYEQYF
TRBV5-1	TRBJ2-1	12	CASRTGRNEQFF
TRBV6-5	TRBJ2-1	14	CASRPTSSYNEQFF
TRBV6-1	TRBJ1-2	15	CASSGDRGRDYGYTF
TRBV10-3	TRBJ2-7	16	CAISEGNTGGRGEQYF
TRBV2	TRBJ1-5	14	CASSRTGGNQPQHF
TRBV5-1	TRBJ2-1	16	CASSLLEREISNEQFF
TRBV7-2	TRBJ1-5	13	CASSYIPDQPQHF
TRBV4-2	TRBJ1-1	17	CASSLFPTGGADGEAFF
TRBV7-2	TRBJ2-7	13	CASSRDRNYEQYF